The present T cell receptor beta chain was sequenced within a study of blood T cell repertoires in COVID-19. As for the study in general: Some COVID-19 samples were acute and others convalescent; all came from the United States, Italy and Spain. T cells, B-cell-depleted T cells, or PBMCs provided the cDNA or gDNA that served as material.

Original methodology: Estimation of nucleated cell counts was performed using reference gene primer amplification. Generated by immunoSEQ multiplex PCR, the TCRdb table keeps only in-frame clones and is missing some. V, J and clone size derive from that table, while D and trimming were established from the DNA sequence. The table records approximately 150,000 clones, around 76% of them present only once. The length of the CDR3 is 18 residues. Per the germline V gene, CDR1 is MDHEN and CDR2 is SYDVKM. Trimming took 5 bases from V and 0 from J, leaving 20 bases between them. The receptor comes from a woman between 65 and 79 years old with acute or convalescent COVID-19. The chain employs TRBV28 and TRBJ2-4; tentatively, D is TRBD1 (6 bases). Sequenced: peripheral blood. This chain's CDR3 is CASSLPSDRTLAKNIQYF. In DNA form, the CDR3 reads TGTGCCAGCAGTCTACCCTCCGACAGGACACTAGCCAAAAACATTCAGTACTTC.